The 19 T cell receptor beta chains below were found in one sample sequenced in a study of OX40 agonist ivuxolimab in advanced cancers. The protocol used for the library was the immunoSEQ multiplex PCR assay. TCRdb took over this immuneACCESS table, retaining in-frame rearrangements with V and J assigned. Such tables are incomplete; in checked studies, under half of the missing clones stem from an unresolved V gene, and the remainder is unexplained. This sample has around 80,000 clones in its table, and 85% of those were observed once. The ten largest clones add up to roughly 3.1% of the sample. Here the sequenced sample was CD4+ or CD8+ T cells sorted from blood, taken in a trial of the OX40 agonist ivuxolimab. The receptor set was obtained from an adult with an advanced solid tumor such as melanoma, head and neck, liver or kidney cancer.

The chain employs TRBV7-8 and TRBJ1-2; TRBD1 aligns across 7 bases. Germline CDR1 reads SGHVS; CDR2 reads FQNEAQ. The CDR3 consists of 14 residues. V shed 3 bases and J 4 bases; nucleotides not matched to a gene: 5. The DNA of the CDR3 is TGTGCCAGCAGCTTTGACAGGGTCTCCTATGGCTACACCTTC. Translation: CASSFDRVSYGYTF.

This chain joins TRBV27 and TRBJ1-1, with a possible D match to TRBD1 (5 bases). Trimming pared 5 bases from V and 0 bases from J, leaving 10 bases between. The CDR3 runs to 14 residues. Germline V gene lookup returns CDR1 MNHEY and CDR2 SMNVEV (reference sequence). For the CDR3, the DNA is TGTGCCAGCAGTAGGGGACGGCTGAACACTGAAGCTTTCTTT. Residues: CASSRGRLNTEAFF.

There are a few counts of this clone. This rearrangement joins TRBV11-2 to TRBJ2-7, with TRBD2 matching over 7 bases. The V gene end was trimmed by 1 base and the J gene end by 4 bases; junction bases not matched to a gene: 10. The CDR3 totals 16 residues. CDR1 and CDR2 from the germline V gene are SGHAT and FQNNGV. The CDR3 sequence: CASSLGRDRAGYEQYF. For the CDR3, the DNA is TGTGCCAGCAGCTTAGGGAGGGATAGAGCGGGGTACGAGCAGTACTTC.

CDR3 amino acids: CASSSAPTDTQYF. CDR3 nucleotides: TGTGCCAGCAGTTCTGCCCCAACCGATACGCAGTATTTT. The J gene is TRBJ2-3, the V gene TRBV28; D uncertain. The CDR3 length is 13 residues. Germline values: CDR1 MDHEN, CDR2 SYDVKM. V was pared by 4 bases and J by 6 bases, with 11 bases between.

The rearrangement links TRBV11-2 to TRBJ1-1; D not resolved. V dropped 4 bases and J dropped 5 bases, with 17 bases sitting between them. Germline V gene lookup returns CDR1 SGHAT and CDR2 FQNNGV. The CDR3 length is 15 residues. For the CDR3, the DNA is TGTGCCAGCAGCTCCCTCGGCGCGGCGGGGACTGAAGCTTTCTTT. This gives the protein CASSSLGAAGTEAFF.

The chain combines TRBV4-2 with TRBJ2-4, with D tentatively TRBD1 or TRBD2 (5 bases each). Deletions cut 1 base from V and 0 bases from J, with 22 bases between. CDR1 is LGHNA and CDR2 is YNFKEQ in the germline V gene. The CDR3 is made up of 20 amino acids. The CDR3 nucleotides read TGTGCCAGCAGCCAAGCCGGGCAGGGAGTTCTAATTCTAGCCAAAAACATTCAGTACTTC. Encoded protein: CASSQAGQGVLILAKNIQYF.

This clone was recorded only once. CDR3 loop: CASRQQVNTEAFF. CDR3 nucleotides: TGCGCCAGCAGGCAACAGGTGAACACTGAAGCTTTCTTT. The rearrangement uses TRBV4-3 and TRBJ1-1; a weak D match, TRBD1 (5 bases). This CDR3 spans 13 amino acids. The germline V gene encodes CDR1 LGHNA and CDR2 YSLEER. V lost 6 bases, J lost 0 bases, and 8 bases lay in between.

The rearrangement joins TRBV12-5 to TRBJ1-1; unclear D gene. The V end lost 0 bases, the J end lost 3 bases, and 17 bases lay between the germline ends. The CDR3 covers 17 residues. The germline V gene encodes CDR1 LGHNT and CDR2 FRNRAP. DNA for the CDR3: TGTGCTAGTGGTTTGGTACCCCTAATAGGCGAGGACACTGAAGCTTTCTTT. Translation: CASGLVPLIGEDTEAFF. Full variable domain (outside the CDR3, taken from reference TRBV12-5 and TRBJ1-1): DARVTQTPRHKVTEMGQEVTMRCQPILGHNTVFWYRQTMMQGLELLAYFRNRAPLDDSGMPKDRFSAEMPDATLATLKIQPSEPRDSAVYFCASGLVPLIGEDTEAFFGQGTRLTVV.

The rearrangement joins TRBV7-6 to TRBJ2-6; tentatively, D is TRBD1 (5 bases). Trimming cost V 6 bases and J 2 bases, with 14 bases left between them. Germline loops: CDR1 SGHVS, CDR2 FNYEAQ. This CDR3 region has 16 residues. The CDR3, as DNA: TGTGCCAGCAGGCTCGGAGAAGGGGCTGGGGCCAACGTCCTGACTTTC. Its protein is CASRLGEGAGANVLTF.

V usage is TRBV7-6 and J usage is TRBJ2-3; no clear D gene. This CDR3 comprises 13 residues. V was pared by 1 base and J by 9 bases, with 11 bases between. Germline V gene sequence: CDR1 SGHVS, CDR2 FNYEAQ. CDR3 amino acids: CASSLELDSTQYF. CDR3 nucleotides: TGTGCCAGCAGCTTAGAGCTCGACTCCACGCAGTATTTT.

This sequence joins TRBV10-3 and TRBJ2-7; TRBD1 or TRBD2 may be the D gene (5 bases each). V was cut by 0 bases and J by 6 bases, with 12 bases left in between. The CDR3 is made up of 14 amino acids. Germline V gene sequence: CDR1 ENHRY, CDR2 SYGVKD. The CDR3 protein is CAISESGRLLEQYF. In nucleotides, the CDR3 is TGTGCCATCAGTGAGTCGGGACGGCTCCTCGAGCAGTACTTC.

As to this clone: The germline gene is not matched at one end of the junction; a read error may be the cause. The rearrangement joins TRBV6-1 to TRBJ2-7; D call uncertain. The germline gives CDR1 MNHNS, CDR2 SASEGT. The CDR3 is 13 residues long. The CDR3 here is CASSEGSRAHLDF. In nucleotides, the CDR3 is TGTGCCAGCAGTGAAGGGTCAAGGGCCCATCTGGACTTC.

In this sample, this clone turned up many times. The rearrangement joins TRBV18 to TRBJ1-2; TRBD1 agrees at 8 bases. The germline gives CDR1 KGHSH, CDR2 LQKENI. Germline trimming cut 4 bases from V and 6 bases from J; bases unmatched to any gene: 4. This CDR3 is built from 13 residues. In nucleotides, the CDR3 is TGTGCCAGCTCACTTCAGGGACAGGATGGCTACACCTTC. Translated, it gives CASSLQGQDGYTF.

The rearrangement joins TRBV7-2 to TRBJ1-2; D may be TRBD1 (6 bases). This CDR3 has 14 residues. Looked up from germline, CDR1 is SGHTA and CDR2 is FQGNSA. The V end was cut by 5 bases, the J end by 4 bases, with 14 bases between. The CDR3 nucleotides read TGTGCCAGCAGCCCAACGACAGGTACCTATGGCTACACCTTC. Residues: CASSPTTGTYGYTF.

The gene calls are TRBV5-1 and TRBJ2-2; D possibly corresponds to TRBD2 (7 bases). Trimming took 4 bases from V and 4 from J, leaving 17 bases between them. The CDR3 is 16 residues long. The germline V gene encodes CDR1 SGHRS and CDR2 YFSETQ. Here the CDR3 reads CASSPRGGRSTGELFF. The CDR3 region has the DNA TGCGCCAGCAGCCCGAGGGGGGGGCGTAGCACCGGGGAGCTGTTTTTT. The full variable domain, rest sourced from reference TRBV5-1 and TRBJ2-2, is KAGVTQTPRYLIKTRGQQVTLSCSPISGHRSVSWYQQTPGQGLQFLFEYFSETQRNKGNFPGRFSGRQFSNSRSEMNVSTLELGDSALYLCASSPRGGRSTGELFFGEGSRLTVL.

V gene TRBV5-4 combines with J gene TRBJ1-2; no clear D. From germline, CDR1 is SGHNT and CDR2 YYREEE (reference sequence). The CDR3 contains 14 residues. V lost 0 bases and J 3 bases, leaving 9 bases between the germline ends. The CDR3 spells CASSLVGEDYGYTF. CDR3 in DNA: TGTGCCAGCAGCTTGGTAGGAGAGGACTATGGCTACACCTTC.

Here the CDR3 reads CASSQGTGSGANVLTF. CDR3 in DNA: TGTGCCAGCAGCCAGGGGACAGGGTCTGGGGCCAACGTCCTGACTTTC. The chain combines TRBV14 with TRBJ2-6; TRBD1 matches at 9 bases. The CDR3 has 16 residues. The J segment lost 1 base and the V segment lost 3 bases, leaving 1 base of the junction unmatched. Per germline, CDR1 SGHDN and CDR2 FVKESK. Complete variable domain (other parts from reference TRBV14 and TRBJ2-6): EAGVTQFPSHSVIEKGQTVTLRCDPISGHDNLYWYRRVMGKEIKFLLHFVKESKQDESGMPNNRFLAERTGGTYSTLKVQPAELEDSGVYFCASSQGTGSGANVLTFGAGSRLTVL.

J is TRBJ2-7 and V is TRBV4-2; D gene unclear. The germline V gene has CDR1 LGHNA and CDR2 YNFKEQ. With 0 bases removed from V and 0 bases from J, the gap between germline ends came to 9 bases. This CDR3 is 15 amino acids long. CDR3 region: CASSQERTDSYEQYF. CDR3 DNA sequence: TGTGCCAGCAGCCAAGAACGTACTGACTCCTACGAGCAGTACTTC.

The V call is TRBV5-6, the J call TRBJ2-3, with 9 bases identical to TRBD2. The CDR3 has 16 amino acids. Trimming cost V 3 bases and J 2 bases; bases outside gene matches: 7. Germline V gives CDR1 SGHDT, CDR2 YYEEEE. CDR3 DNA: TGTGCCAGCAGCTCCTTAGCGGGGGCCACCACAGATACGCAGTATTTT. As protein: CASSSLAGATTDTQYF.